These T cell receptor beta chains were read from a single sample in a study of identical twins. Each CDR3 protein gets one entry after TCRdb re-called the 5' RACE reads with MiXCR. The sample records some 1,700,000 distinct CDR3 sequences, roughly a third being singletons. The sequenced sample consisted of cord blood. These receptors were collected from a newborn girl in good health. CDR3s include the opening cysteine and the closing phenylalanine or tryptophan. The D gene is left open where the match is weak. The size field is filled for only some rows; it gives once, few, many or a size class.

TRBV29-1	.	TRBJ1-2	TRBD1	TGCAGCGTTGGGGCAGGGGGCGCAATCTATGGCTACACCTTC	CSVGAGGAIYGYTF
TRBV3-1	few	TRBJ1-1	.	TGTGCCAGCAGCTTCCACGCCACTGAAGCTTTCTTT	CASSFHATEAFF
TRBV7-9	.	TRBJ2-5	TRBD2	TGTGCCAGCAGCTTTCCGCTAGCGGGAGAGACCCAGTACTTC	CASSFPLAGETQYF
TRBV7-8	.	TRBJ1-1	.	TGTGCCAGCAAGGCCACTTCTCAAACTGAAGCTTTCTTT	CASKATSQTEAFF
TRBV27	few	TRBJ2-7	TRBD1	TGTGCCAGCAAATGGGGGACAGGGTCTTTCTACGAGCAGTACTTC	CASKWGTGSFYEQYF
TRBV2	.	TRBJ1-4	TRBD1	TGTGCCAGCAGTGGGGGACAGGGGAGTGAAAAACTGTTTTTT	CASSGGQGSEKLFF
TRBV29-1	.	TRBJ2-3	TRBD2	TGCAGCGTTGAATCGGGACTAGCCTATACGCAGTATTTT	CSVESGLAYTQYF
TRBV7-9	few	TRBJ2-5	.	TGTGCCAGCAGCTTAGAGGGACACCAAGAGACCCAGTACTTC	CASSLEGHQETQYF
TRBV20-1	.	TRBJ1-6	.	TGCAGTGCTTCCGCATGGAGGAGTAATTCACCCCTCCACTTT	CSASAWRSNSPLHF
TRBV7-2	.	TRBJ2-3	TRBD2	TGTGCCAGCAGCTTAGGCAGCGGGAGGGCCAGCACGCAGTATTTT	CASSLGSGRASTQYF
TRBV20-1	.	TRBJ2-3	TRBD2	TGCAGTGCGCCACGACGGACTAGCGGGACCTCCGATCGCACAGATACGCAGTATTTT	CSAPRRTSGTSDRTDTQYF
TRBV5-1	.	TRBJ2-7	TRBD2	TGCGCCAGCAGCTCTCGACTAGCGGGAGGTATCTACGAGCAGTACTTC	CASSSRLAGGIYEQYF
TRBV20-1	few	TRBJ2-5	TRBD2	TGCAGTGCTAGAGTAGGACTAGCGCCCGGGGAGACCCAGTACTTC	CSARVGLAPGETQYF
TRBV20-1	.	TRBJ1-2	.	TGCAGTGCTAGGGTCTCAGGGGCTGGCTACACCTTC	CSARVSGAGYTF
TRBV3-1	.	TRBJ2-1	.	TGTGCCAGCAGCCCCCGGGACGGGCGACTCGATGAGCAGTTCTTC	CASSPRDGRLDEQFF
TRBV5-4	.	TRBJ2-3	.	TGTGCCAGCAGCTTGGAGCAGACGGGGACAGATACGCAGTATTTT	CASSLEQTGTDTQYF
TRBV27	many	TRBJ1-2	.	TGTGCCAGCAGGGCGGGAACTAACTATGGCTACACCTTC	CASRAGTNYGYTF
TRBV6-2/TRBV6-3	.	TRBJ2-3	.	TGTGCCAGCCCCCTCGCGCCAGGGGACACAGATACGCAGTATTTT	CASPLAPGDTDTQYF
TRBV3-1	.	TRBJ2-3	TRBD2	TGTGCCAGCAGCCCTGCTTCGAGCGGGGAGCAGTATTTT	CASSPASSGEQYF
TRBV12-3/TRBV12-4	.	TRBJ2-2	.	TGTGCCAGCACCAACCAGGGTCCCGGGGAGCTGTTTTTT	CASTNQGPGELFF
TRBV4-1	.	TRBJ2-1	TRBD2	TGCGCCAGCAGCCAAGATCGGACTAGCCGTGGTGAGCAGTTCTTC	CASSQDRTSRGEQFF